This is a list of T cell receptor beta chains from one sample in a study of radiotherapy plus CTLA-4 blockade in lung cancer. The method was immunoSEQ multiplex PCR; TCRdb's version includes in-frame clones alone and lacks a portion of them. The sample has 60,000 to 85,000 clones, about 87% seen once. The source material was peripheral blood, sampled from a patient treated with radiotherapy plus ipilimumab. These receptors were taken from a human donor with non-small cell lung cancer who had stable disease on radiotherapy plus ipilimumab. Each CDR3 is given with its conserved first and last residue. The order of the fields is V gene, D gene, J gene, clone size, CDR3 DNA, CDR3 protein. A D gene is named only where the DNA matches it firmly. Clone size is not always given. Where it is, it says once, few, many or a class for expanded clones.

v_gene: TRBV5-1
d_gene: -
j_gene: TRBJ1-2
abundance: -
CDR3nt: TGCGCCAGCTGGGGTGGGCTGGGCTACACCTTC
CDR3aa: CASWGGLGYTF

v_gene: TRBV5-6
d_gene: TRBD2
j_gene: TRBJ2-1
abundance: once
CDR3nt: TGTGCCAGCAGCCCGGATCTGGGAAGGGGACTAGCGGGAGACAATGAGCAGTTCTTC
CDR3aa: CASSPDLGRGLAGDNEQFF

v_gene: TRBV19
d_gene: TRBD1
j_gene: TRBJ1-2
abundance: once
CDR3nt: TGTGCCAGTACTGTGACAGGGGGAGACTATGGCTACACCTTC
CDR3aa: CASTVTGGDYGYTF

v_gene: TRBV5-6
d_gene: -
j_gene: TRBJ2-2
abundance: -
CDR3nt: TGTGCCAGCAGCTTGGGCTCCGGAGCTTGGGACACCGGGGAGCTGTTTTTT
CDR3aa: CASSLGSGAWDTGELFF

v_gene: TRBV10-3
d_gene: TRBD1
j_gene: TRBJ1-5
abundance: -
CDR3nt: TGTGCCATCAGTGAGTCCGGGCAGGGGGCTCAGCCCCAGCATTTT
CDR3aa: CAISESGQGAQPQHF

v_gene: TRBV5-6
d_gene: -
j_gene: TRBJ2-5
abundance: -
CDR3nt: TGTGCCAGCAGCCTGAGACAGGTCCGGGAGACCCAGTACTTC
CDR3aa: CASSLRQVRETQYF

v_gene: TRBV5-1
d_gene: TRBD2
j_gene: TRBJ2-1
abundance: -
CDR3nt: TGCGCCAGCAGCCCAGCACTAGCGGGTAACAATGAGCAGTTCTTC
CDR3aa: CASSPALAGNNEQFF

v_gene: TRBV2
d_gene: -
j_gene: TRBJ1-5
abundance: -
CDR3nt: TGTGCCAGCAGTTTTACAGGGTCAAGAGATCAGCCCCAGCATTTT
CDR3aa: CASSFTGSRDQPQHF

v_gene: TRBV5-6
d_gene: TRBD2
j_gene: TRBJ2-2
abundance: -
CDR3nt: TGTGCCAGCAGCTTCGGGGGGTTGACGACCGGGGAGCTGTTTTTT
CDR3aa: CASSFGGLTTGELFF

v_gene: TRBV11-1
d_gene: TRBD1
j_gene: TRBJ2-7
abundance: -
CDR3nt: TGTGCCAGCAGCAACCGGGACAGGGGTTCCTACGAGCAGTACTTC
CDR3aa: CASSNRDRGSYEQYF

v_gene: TRBV7-9
d_gene: TRBD1
j_gene: TRBJ1-2
abundance: -
CDR3nt: TGTGCCAGCAGCTCGGGACAGATACAACCTAACTATGGCTACACCTTC
CDR3aa: CASSSGQIQPNYGYTF

v_gene: TRBV6-4
d_gene: -
j_gene: TRBJ2-3
abundance: once
CDR3nt: TGTGCCAGCAGTCGTATCGGGTCTTCAGATACGCAGTATTTT
CDR3aa: CASSRIGSSDTQYF

v_gene: TRBV27
d_gene: TRBD2
j_gene: TRBJ2-1
abundance: few
CDR3nt: TGTGCCAGCAACCCTAGCGGGGTCGGGGATGAGCAGTTCTTC
CDR3aa: CASNPSGVGDEQFF

v_gene: TRBV7-2
d_gene: TRBD1
j_gene: TRBJ2-1
abundance: -
CDR3nt: TGTGCCAGCAGCCCGGGACAGGGGAGGAATGAGCAGTTCTTC
CDR3aa: CASSPGQGRNEQFF

v_gene: TRBV18
d_gene: -
j_gene: TRBJ2-1
abundance: -
CDR3nt: TGTGCCAGCTCACCAGCAGGGACCTACAATGAGCAGTTCTTC
CDR3aa: CASSPAGTYNEQFF

v_gene: TRBV19
d_gene: TRBD1
j_gene: TRBJ1-5
abundance: -
CDR3nt: TGTGCCAGTAGTCAAGGGACAGTAAATCAGCCCCAGCATTTT
CDR3aa: CASSQGTVNQPQHF

v_gene: TRBV27
d_gene: TRBD2
j_gene: TRBJ2-3
abundance: -
CDR3nt: TGTGCCAGCATTTCTAGCGGTCCGCTACCCACAGGAGATACGCAGTATTTT
CDR3aa: CASISSGPLPTGDTQYF

v_gene: TRBV5-1
d_gene: -
j_gene: TRBJ1-5
abundance: -
CDR3nt: TGCGCCAGCAGCTTAGGGAGCAATCAGCCCCAGCATTTT
CDR3aa: CASSLGSNQPQHF

v_gene: TRBV28
d_gene: -
j_gene: TRBJ1-6
abundance: -
CDR3nt: TGTGCCAGCAGACAGATCCATAATTCACCCCTCCACTTT
CDR3aa: CASRQIHNSPLHF

v_gene: TRBV9
d_gene: TRBD2
j_gene: TRBJ2-3
abundance: -
CDR3nt: TGTGCCAGCAGCGCTTCCGGGACTAGCCGGGCAGATACGCAGTATTTT
CDR3aa: CASSASGTSRADTQYF

v_gene: TRBV28
d_gene: TRBD1
j_gene: TRBJ2-1
abundance: -
CDR3nt: TGTGCCAGCAGTCCAGGGGGCTCCTACAATGAGCAGTTCTTC
CDR3aa: CASSPGGSYNEQFF

v_gene: TRBV13
d_gene: -
j_gene: TRBJ1-2
abundance: -
CDR3nt: TGTGCCAGCAGTTTAAATCCCTATGGCTACACCTTC
CDR3aa: CASSLNPYGYTF

v_gene: TRBV2
d_gene: -
j_gene: TRBJ2-7
abundance: -
CDR3nt: TGTGCCAGCAGGGCCGTGGAGCGGTGGAACTACGAGCAGTACTTC
CDR3aa: CASRAVERWNYEQYF

v_gene: TRBV5-1
d_gene: -
j_gene: TRBJ1-1
abundance: -
CDR3nt: TGCGCCAGCAGCAAGGACGGGGGCTCGAACACTGAAGCTTTCTTT
CDR3aa: CASSKDGGSNTEAFF

v_gene: TRBV2
d_gene: -
j_gene: TRBJ1-2
abundance: -
CDR3nt: TGTGCCAGCAGTGAGTTACGGGGATACTATGGCTACACCTTC
CDR3aa: CASSELRGYYGYTF

v_gene: TRBV18
d_gene: -
j_gene: TRBJ1-6
abundance: -
CDR3nt: TGTGCCAGCTCACCTCCAGGTAGAGGCGATAATTCACCCCTCCACTTT
CDR3aa: CASSPPGRGDNSPLHF

v_gene: TRBV11-3
d_gene: TRBD2
j_gene: TRBJ2-2
abundance: -
CDR3nt: TGTGCCAGCAGCTTAGGGACTAGCTTGGCCGGGGAGCTGTTTTTT
CDR3aa: CASSLGTSLAGELFF